The rows below give T cell receptor beta chains drawn from one sample of a study of OX40 agonist ivuxolimab in advanced cancers. The method was immunoSEQ multiplex PCR; TCRdb's version includes in-frame clones alone and lacks a portion of them. The data show tens of thousands of clones, 85% to 90% seen once. Sequencing used CD4+ or CD8+ T cells sorted from blood, obtained in a trial of the OX40 agonist ivuxolimab. Receptors were obtained from an adult with an advanced solid tumor such as melanoma, head and neck, liver or kidney cancer. CDR3s include the opening cysteine and the closing phenylalanine or tryptophan. A D gene is named only where the DNA matches it firmly. Expanded clones get a size class; other rows say once, few or many, or leave the size out.

clone size: .; V gene: TRBV19; D gene: .; J gene: TRBJ1-2; CDR3 protein: CASSSIDGIYGYTF
clone size: .; V gene: TRBV29-1; D gene: .; J gene: TRBJ1-1; CDR3 protein: CSVDPGLGPNTEAFF
clone size: .; V gene: TRBV28; D gene: .; J gene: TRBJ1-4; CDR3 protein: CASRGPGEKLFF
clone size: few; V gene: TRBV6-1; D gene: TRBD1; J gene: TRBJ2-2; CDR3 protein: CASSFAGTGSGELFF
clone size: .; V gene: TRBV5-1; D gene: TRBD1; J gene: TRBJ1-2; CDR3 protein: CASSLGTGAAYGYTF
clone size: once; V gene: TRBV19; D gene: TRBD1; J gene: TRBJ1-5; CDR3 protein: CASSIGRDRVNQPQHF
clone size: .; V gene: TRBV11-3; D gene: .; J gene: TRBJ1-1; CDR3 protein: CASSLGVNTEAFF
clone size: .; V gene: TRBV7-8; D gene: .; J gene: TRBJ1-4; CDR3 protein: CASSRSVGAGNEKLFF
clone size: .; V gene: TRBV18; D gene: .; J gene: TRBJ2-7; CDR3 protein: CASSPAGGYEQYF
clone size: many; V gene: TRBV19; D gene: .; J gene: TRBJ1-2; CDR3 protein: CASRQANYGYTF
clone size: .; V gene: TRBV7-3; D gene: .; J gene: TRBJ2-2; CDR3 protein: CASSLVAGDNGELFF
clone size: .; V gene: TRBV30; D gene: .; J gene: TRBJ1-4; CDR3 protein: CASLARGANEKLFF
clone size: few; V gene: TRBV7-9; D gene: .; J gene: TRBJ2-7; CDR3 protein: CASLPLSSYEQYF
clone size: .; V gene: TRBV10-3; D gene: .; J gene: TRBJ2-6; CDR3 protein: CAISESMGPSGANVLTF
clone size: few; V gene: TRBV14; D gene: .; J gene: TRBJ1-4; CDR3 protein: CASSRATNEKLFF
clone size: .; V gene: TRBV29-1; D gene: TRBD1; J gene: TRBJ1-1; CDR3 protein: CSVETGGRTEAFF
clone size: .; V gene: TRBV5-4; D gene: TRBD2; J gene: TRBJ2-3; CDR3 protein: CASSAGGLAGADTQYF
clone size: .; V gene: TRBV30; D gene: .; J gene: TRBJ1-1; CDR3 protein: CAWSTHRNTEAFF
clone size: .; V gene: TRBV27; D gene: TRBD1; J gene: TRBJ1-1; CDR3 protein: CASSPWGQGATEAFF
clone size: once; V gene: TRBV7-8; D gene: .; J gene: TRBJ2-5; CDR3 protein: CASSIKSTGTGNF
clone size: .; V gene: TRBV4-1; D gene: .; J gene: TRBJ2-2; CDR3 protein: CASRSEGTGELFF
clone size: .; V gene: TRBV5-1; D gene: .; J gene: TRBJ2-3; CDR3 protein: CASSSTGTDTQYF
clone size: .; V gene: TRBV25-1; D gene: TRBD1; J gene: TRBJ2-7; CDR3 protein: CASSETGSIREQYF
clone size: .; V gene: TRBV14; D gene: TRBD1; J gene: .; CDR3 protein: CASSQVRQGAQYEQYF
clone size: .; V gene: TRBV20-1; D gene: .; J gene: TRBJ2-5; CDR3 protein: CSLDQETQYF
clone size: .; V gene: TRBV5-4; D gene: .; J gene: TRBJ2-3; CDR3 protein: CASSFDRGLSTDTQYF
clone size: .; V gene: TRBV7-9; D gene: .; J gene: TRBJ2-1; CDR3 protein: CASSFYNEQFF
clone size: .; V gene: TRBV9; D gene: TRBD2; J gene: TRBJ2-1; CDR3 protein: CASSGGSGSVSYNEQFF
clone size: .; V gene: TRBV5-1; D gene: TRBD2; J gene: TRBJ2-3; CDR3 protein: CASSGAGADTQYF
clone size: .; V gene: TRBV5-4; D gene: TRBD1; J gene: TRBJ2-1; CDR3 protein: CASRKDRAVNEQFF
clone size: .; V gene: TRBV19; D gene: .; J gene: TRBJ1-5; CDR3 protein: CATQAVGGQPQHF
clone size: once; V gene: TRBV5-1; D gene: .; J gene: TRBJ2-3; CDR3 protein: CASPGDTFTDTQYF
clone size: .; V gene: TRBV6-5; D gene: .; J gene: TRBJ1-2; CDR3 protein: CASSSVGNGYTF
clone size: .; V gene: TRBV21-1; D gene: .; J gene: TRBJ2-2; CDR3 protein: CASKNHPGSGELFF
clone size: .; V gene: TRBV18; D gene: .; J gene: TRBJ2-5; CDR3 protein: CASSPRLAEKETQYF
clone size: .; V gene: TRBV10-3; D gene: TRBD1; J gene: TRBJ1-1; CDR3 protein: CAISEARGTGYFGNTEAFF
clone size: .; V gene: TRBV5-6; D gene: .; J gene: TRBJ2-7; CDR3 protein: CASSGFRQAIFFEQYF
clone size: .; V gene: TRBV6-6; D gene: .; J gene: TRBJ1-2; CDR3 protein: CASSPDNYGYTF
clone size: .; V gene: TRBV6-6; D gene: TRBD1; J gene: TRBJ2-5; CDR3 protein: CASSQQGETQYF
clone size: .; V gene: TRBV15; D gene: .; J gene: TRBJ2-3; CDR3 protein: CATSLGADTQYF
clone size: .; V gene: TRBV7-9; D gene: TRBD2; J gene: TRBJ2-2; CDR3 protein: CASSLGLAGASGELFF
clone size: .; V gene: TRBV29-1; D gene: .; J gene: TRBJ2-2; CDR3 protein: CSVGGANTGELFF
clone size: .; V gene: TRBV5-1; D gene: .; J gene: TRBJ2-2; CDR3 protein: CASSLSPVRSTGELFF
clone size: .; V gene: TRBV5-1; D gene: .; J gene: TRBJ2-2; CDR3 protein: CASSLEHRELFF
clone size: .; V gene: TRBV6-5; D gene: .; J gene: TRBJ2-1; CDR3 protein: CASSHGQEQFF
clone size: .; V gene: TRBV5-1; D gene: TRBD1; J gene: TRBJ2-7; CDR3 protein: CASSKNGQDLYEQYF
clone size: .; V gene: TRBV11-3; D gene: .; J gene: TRBJ2-2; CDR3 protein: CASSLNSPAGELFF
clone size: once; V gene: TRBV2; D gene: TRBD2; J gene: TRBJ2-1; CDR3 protein: CASGAGLAGGYNEQFF
clone size: few; V gene: TRBV5-4; D gene: .; J gene: TRBJ1-2; CDR3 protein: CASSLVGSEIYGYTF
clone size: once; V gene: TRBV11-2; D gene: .; J gene: TRBJ2-3; CDR3 protein: CASSLVPVSTDTQYF